Following are 3 T cell receptor beta chains from one sample sequenced in a study of T cell responses to AZD1222 COVID-19 vaccine. Sequencing was performed with immunoSEQ multiplex PCR; in TCRdb, only in-frame clones are kept and a portion is missing. This sample has roughly 120,000 clones, with almost 90% found just once. Specimen: peripheral blood, collected on day 0 of AZD1222 vaccination. These receptor sequences come from an adult in good health.

The V and J genes are TRBV9 and TRBJ2-2; 8 bases align to TRBD2. CDR1 SGDLS and CDR2 YYNGEE come from the germline V gene. V lost 5 bases to trimming and J lost 5 bases; unmatched junction nucleotides: 11. The CDR3 spans 16 residues. CDR3 bases: TGTGCCAGCAGGGGATTAGCGGGGATCGGTACCGGGGAGCTGTTTTTT. Translating gives CASRGLAGIGTGELFF.

J is TRBJ2-3 and V is TRBV24-1; 10 nucleotides agree with TRBD2. Germline CDR1 is KGHDR and CDR2 is SFDVKD. With V trimmed by 4 bases and J by 6 bases, 21 bases remained unmatched. The CDR3 has 20 amino acids. The CDR3 sequence: CATSDGRGGRTSGRGDTQYF. In DNA form, the CDR3 reads TGTGCCACCAGTGACGGACGGGGCGGTCGAACGAGCGGGAGGGGCGATACGCAGTATTTT.

This rearrangement joins TRBV7-3 to TRBJ2-1, with TRBD1 matching 8 bases. The CDR3 has 16 amino acids. Germline-derived CDR1 and CDR2 are SGHTA and FQGTGA. V shed 6 bases and J 2 bases; nucleotides not matched to a gene: 9. The CDR3 is CASSRSQGAAYNEQFF. Here the CDR3 DNA reads TGTGCCAGCAGTCGGAGTCAGGGGGCTGCCTACAATGAGCAGTTCTTC.